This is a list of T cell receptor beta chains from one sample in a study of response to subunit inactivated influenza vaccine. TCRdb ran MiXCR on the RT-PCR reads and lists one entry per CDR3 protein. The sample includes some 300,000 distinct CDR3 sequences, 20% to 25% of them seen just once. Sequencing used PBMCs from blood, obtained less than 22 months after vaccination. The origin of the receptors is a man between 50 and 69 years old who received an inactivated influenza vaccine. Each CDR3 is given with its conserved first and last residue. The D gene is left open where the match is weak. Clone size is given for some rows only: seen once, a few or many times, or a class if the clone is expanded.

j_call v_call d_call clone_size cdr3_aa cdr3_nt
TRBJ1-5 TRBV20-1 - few CSATWTGSNQPQHF TGCAGTGCTACTTGGACTGGGAGCAATCAGCCCCAGCATTTT
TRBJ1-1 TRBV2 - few CASSGAGLNTEAFF TGTGCCAGCAGTGGGGCAGGGCTGAACACTGAAGCTTTCTTT
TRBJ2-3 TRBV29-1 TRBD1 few CSAGTGSLTDTQYF TGCAGCGCAGGGACAGGTTCCCTTACAGATACGCAGTATTTT
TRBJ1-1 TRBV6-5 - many CASSYRGGTEAFF TGTGCCAGCAGTTACAGGGGTGGCACTGAAGCTTTCTTT
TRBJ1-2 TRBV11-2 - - CASSLVAWDGYTF TGTGCCAGCAGCTTAGTGGCTTGGGATGGCTACACCTTC
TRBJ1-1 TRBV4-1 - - CASRQTGDHTEAFF TGCGCCAGCAGACAGACAGGAGACCACACTGAAGCTTTCTTT
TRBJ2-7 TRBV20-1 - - CSARLGGHRYEQYF TGCAGTGCTAGATTAGGGGGACACCGCTACGAGCAGTACTTC
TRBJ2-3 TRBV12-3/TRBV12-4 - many CASSPGQGGTDTQYF TGTGCCAGCAGCCCCGGACAAGGGGGCACAGATACGCAGTATTTT
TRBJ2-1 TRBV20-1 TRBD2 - CSARDQSGGGNEQFF TGCAGTGCTAGAGATCAAAGCGGGGGTGGTAATGAGCAGTTCTTC
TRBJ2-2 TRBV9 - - CASSVGLASVPGELFF TGTGCCAGCAGCGTAGGGCTAGCGTCGGTTCCCGGGGAGCTGTTTTTT
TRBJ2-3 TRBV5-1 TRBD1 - CASSLDGTASTDTQYF TGCGCCAGCAGCTTAGACGGGACAGCGAGCACAGATACGCAGTATTTT
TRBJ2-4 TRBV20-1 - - CSARIDIQYF TGCAGTGCTAGAATTGACATTCAGTACTTC
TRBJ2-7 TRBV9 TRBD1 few CASSAGTGSEQYF TGTGCCAGCAGCGCCGGGACAGGGAGCGAGCAGTACTTC
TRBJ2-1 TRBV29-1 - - CSVEGYEQFF TGCAGCGTTGAGGGCTACGAGCAGTTCTTC
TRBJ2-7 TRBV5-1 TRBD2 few CASSIAGTSLLEQYF TGCGCCAGCAGCATAGCCGGGACTAGTCTCCTCGAGCAGTACTTC
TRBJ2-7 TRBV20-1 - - CSARDLLDISYEQYF TGCAGTGCTAGAGATCTTTTGGACATCTCCTACGAGCAGTACTTC
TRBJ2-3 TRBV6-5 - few CASTSMADTQYF TGTGCCAGCACCTCCATGGCAGATACGCAGTATTTT
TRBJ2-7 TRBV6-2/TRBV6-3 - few CASSQIYEQYF TGTGCCAGCAGCCAGATATACGAGCAGTACTTC
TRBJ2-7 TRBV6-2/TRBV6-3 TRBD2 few CASSPLAGVSEQYF TGTGCCAGCAGCCCCCTAGCGGGAGTCTCCGAGCAGTACTTC
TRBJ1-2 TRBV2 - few CASREDKDGYTF TGTGCCAGCAGAGAGGACAAGGATGGCTACACCTTC
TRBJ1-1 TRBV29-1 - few CSVATSEAFF TGCAGCGTTGCTACATCTGAAGCTTTCTTT
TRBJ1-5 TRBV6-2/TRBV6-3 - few CASSFPGAYSNQPQHF TGTGCCAGCAGTTTCCCAGGGGCGTATAGCAATCAGCCCCAGCATTTT
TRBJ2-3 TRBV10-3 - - CAIRSSDTQYF TGTGCCATCAGATCTTCGGATACGCAGTATTTT
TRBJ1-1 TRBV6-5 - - CASSYSSGPTEAFF TGTGCCAGCAGTTACTCGTCCGGGCCCACTGAAGCTTTCTTT
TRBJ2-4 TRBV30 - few CAWSAGGNIQYF TGTGCCTGGAGCGCAGGGGGGAACATTCAGTACTTC
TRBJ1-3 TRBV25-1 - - CASSDWTISGNTIYF TGTGCCAGCAGTGACTGGACAATATCTGGAAACACCATATATTTT
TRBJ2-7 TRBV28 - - CASSSHRDPYEQYF TGTGCCAGCAGTTCCCACAGGGACCCCTACGAGCAGTACTTC
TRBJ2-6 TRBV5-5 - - CASSLSNRAGANVLTF TGTGCCAGCAGCTTGTCAAATCGGGCGGGGGCCAACGTCCTGACTTTC
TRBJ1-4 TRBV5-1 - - CASSRQTTNEKLFF TGCGCCAGCAGTCGACAGACCACTAATGAAAAACTGTTTTTT
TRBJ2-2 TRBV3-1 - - CASSQGFYTGELFF TGTGCCAGCAGCCAAGGGTTCTACACCGGGGAGCTGTTTTTT
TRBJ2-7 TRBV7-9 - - CATWTDSYEQYF TGTGCCACATGGACAGACTCCTACGAGCAGTACTTC
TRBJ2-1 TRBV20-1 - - CSASKARYNEQFF TGCAGTGCTAGCAAAGCGAGATACAATGAGCAGTTCTTC
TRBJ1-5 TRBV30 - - CAWSDGGKPQHF TGTGCCTGGAGTGACGGAGGAAAGCCCCAGCATTTT
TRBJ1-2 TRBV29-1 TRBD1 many CSVPTGGGNYGYTF TGCAGCGTTCCGACAGGGGGAGGTAACTATGGCTACACCTTC
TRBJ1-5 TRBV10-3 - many CAISESYYSNQPQHF TGTGCCATCAGTGAGTCGTATTATAGCAATCAGCCCCAGCATTTT
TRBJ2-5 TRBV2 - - CASRALAYGTQYF TGTGCCAGCAGGGCCTTAGCGTATGGGACCCAGTACTTC
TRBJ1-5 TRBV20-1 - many CSAIGTRNQPQHF TGCAGTGCGATCGGGACTCGCAATCAGCCCCAGCATTTT
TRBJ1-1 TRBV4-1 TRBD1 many CASREQGSLNTEAFF TGCGCCAGCAGAGAACAGGGGAGTTTGAACACTGAAGCTTTCTTT
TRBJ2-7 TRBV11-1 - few CASSHLRGWTDSHEQYF TGTGCCAGCAGCCACTTGAGGGGTTGGACAGACTCTCACGAGCAGTACTTC
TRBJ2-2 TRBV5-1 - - CASSSWGGLNTGELFF TGCGCCAGCAGCTCTTGGGGGGGCTTGAACACCGGGGAGCTGTTTTTT
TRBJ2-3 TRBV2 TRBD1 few CASSGTGLSTDTQYF TGTGCCAGCAGTGGGACAGGGCTTAGCACAGATACGCAGTATTTT
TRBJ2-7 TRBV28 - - CASSFPDSSSYEQYF TGTGCCAGCAGTTTCCCGGATAGCAGCTCCTACGAGCAGTACTTC
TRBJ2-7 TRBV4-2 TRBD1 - CASSHRTGGAYEQYF TGTGCCAGCAGCCATAGAACAGGGGGAGCCTACGAGCAGTACTTC
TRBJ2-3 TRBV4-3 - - CASSQDKSGWYTQYF TGCGCCAGCAGCCAAGATAAGTCCGGGTGGTATACGCAGTATTTT
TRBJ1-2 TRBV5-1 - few CASSSTASEGYTF TGCGCCAGCAGCTCTACAGCGAGCGAGGGCTACACCTTC
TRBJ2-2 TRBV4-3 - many CASSQFRGGTGELFF TGCGCCAGCAGCCAGTTTAGGGGAGGAACCGGGGAGCTGTTTTTT
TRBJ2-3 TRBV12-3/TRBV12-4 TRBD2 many CASSLGSGGAGNTQYF TGTGCCAGCAGTTTAGGTAGCGGGGGCGCCGGGAATACGCAGTATTTT
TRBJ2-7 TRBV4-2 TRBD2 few CASSQGSSGSGEQYF TGTGCCAGCAGCCAAGGTAGTAGCGGGAGTGGCGAGCAGTACTTC
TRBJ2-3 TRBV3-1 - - CASSQGTASTDTQYF TGTGCCAGCAGCCAAGGGACAGCTAGCACAGATACGCAGTATTTT
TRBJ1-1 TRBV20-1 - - CSAHGFNGAFF TGCAGTGCGCATGGGTTTAATGGGGCTTTCTTT
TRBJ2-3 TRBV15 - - CATRGVDTDTQYF TGTGCCACCAGGGGAGTAGACACAGATACGCAGTATTTT
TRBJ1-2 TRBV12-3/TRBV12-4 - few CASRGQSYGYTF TGTGCCAGCAGGGGACAAAGCTATGGCTACACCTTC
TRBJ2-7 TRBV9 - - CASSVGAGPGEQYF TGTGCCAGCAGCGTAGGGGCAGGGCCGGGGGAGCAGTACTTC
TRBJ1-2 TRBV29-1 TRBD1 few CSVGDRSDGYTF TGCAGCGTCGGGGACAGGTCTGATGGCTACACCTTC
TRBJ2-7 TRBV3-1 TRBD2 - CASSLGGPDEQYF TGTGCCAGCAGCCTGGGAGGGCCCGACGAGCAGTACTTC
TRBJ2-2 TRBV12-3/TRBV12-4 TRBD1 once CATRDGYRGLVWNTGELFF TGTGCCACCCGAGATGGGTACAGGGGTTTAGTGTGGAACACCGGGGAGCTGTTTTTT
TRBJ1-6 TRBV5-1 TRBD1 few CASSWGQGVASPLHF TGCGCCAGCAGCTGGGGACAGGGGGTAGCGTCACCCCTCCACTTT